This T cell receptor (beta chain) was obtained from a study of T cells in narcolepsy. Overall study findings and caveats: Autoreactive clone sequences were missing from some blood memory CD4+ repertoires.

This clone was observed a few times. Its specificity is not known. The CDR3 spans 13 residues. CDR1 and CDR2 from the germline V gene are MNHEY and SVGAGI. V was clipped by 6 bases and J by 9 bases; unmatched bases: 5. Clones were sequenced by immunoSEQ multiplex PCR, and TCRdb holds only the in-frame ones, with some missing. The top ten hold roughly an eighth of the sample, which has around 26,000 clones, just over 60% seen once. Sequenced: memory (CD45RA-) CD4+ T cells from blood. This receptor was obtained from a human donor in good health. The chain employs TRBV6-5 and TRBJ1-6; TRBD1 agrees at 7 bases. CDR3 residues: CASRGTAVSPLHF. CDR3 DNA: TGTGCCAGCAGGGGGACAGCAGTTTCACCCCTCCACTTT.